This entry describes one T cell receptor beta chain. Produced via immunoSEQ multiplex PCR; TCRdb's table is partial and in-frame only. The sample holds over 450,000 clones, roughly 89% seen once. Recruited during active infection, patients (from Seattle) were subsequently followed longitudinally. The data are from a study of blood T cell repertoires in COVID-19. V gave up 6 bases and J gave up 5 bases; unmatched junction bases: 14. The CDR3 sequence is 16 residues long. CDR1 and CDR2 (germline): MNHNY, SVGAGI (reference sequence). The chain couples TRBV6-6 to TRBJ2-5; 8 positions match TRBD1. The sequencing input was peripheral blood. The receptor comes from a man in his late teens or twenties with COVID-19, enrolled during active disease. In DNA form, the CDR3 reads TGTGCCAGCAGGCACGCCGACAGGGGTACTGTGGAGACCCAGTACTTC. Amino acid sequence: CASRHADRGTVETQYF.